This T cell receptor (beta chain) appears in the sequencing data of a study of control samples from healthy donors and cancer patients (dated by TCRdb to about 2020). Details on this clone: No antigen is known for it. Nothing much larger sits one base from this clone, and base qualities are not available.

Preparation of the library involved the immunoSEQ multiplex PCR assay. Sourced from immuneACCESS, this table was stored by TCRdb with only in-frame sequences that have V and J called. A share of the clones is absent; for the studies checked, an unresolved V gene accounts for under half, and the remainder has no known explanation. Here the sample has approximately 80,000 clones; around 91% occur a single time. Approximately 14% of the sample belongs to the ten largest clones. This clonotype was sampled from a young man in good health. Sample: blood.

The nucleotide sequence reads as follows: TGTGCCTGGAGCGCGGGGACAGGGGATGACAGGGAGAACACTGAAGCTTTCTTT. Its protein product is CAWSAGTGDDRENTEAFF. The receptor chain draws on TRBV30 and TRBJ1-1; the central 10 bases match TRBD1. The junction shows trimming of 3 bases on V and 1 base on J, and the gene matches do not reach 14 bases of it. Reading from cysteine to phenylalanine, the CDR3 counts 18 amino acids. Only the CDR3 DNA is retained, 54 bases long and in frame from the first base. The germline V gene (reference sequence) gives CDR1 as GTSNPN and CDR2 as SVGIG.